The next 30 T cell receptor beta chains were all read from a single sample in a study of regulatory T cells in long-lasting Graves disease. Time point: newly diagnosed GD, antithyroid drugs for less than 3 months. The TCR library was made from RNA that had been extracted from PBMCs in TRIzol. Researchers made TCR beta libraries by using iRepertoire HTBI primers and running Arm-PCR on CDR3 regions. Each CDR3 protein gets one entry after TCRdb re-called the multiplex PCR reads with MiXCR. Among fewer than 550,000 distinct CDR3 sequences, about 15% were seen once, and the ten largest hold 25%. The same data also went into a second study, on T cells in Graves' hyperthyroidism and ophthalmopathy.

Sequencing used peripheral blood mononuclear cells (PBMCs), obtained at new diagnosis, from a patient treated with antithyroid drugs. These receptors were taken from a woman aged 35 to 60 with Graves disease.

Of note for this clonotype: A much bigger clone sits one base away, suggesting this may be a read error. In DNA, the CDR3 is TGTGCCAGCAGCGTCCGGGTCTTCACAGATACGCAGTATTTT. Its translation is CASSVRVFTDTQYF. The chain has TRBV7-8 and TRBJ2-3; D remains unclear. This CDR3 spans 14 amino acids. Germline V gene sequence: CDR1 SGHVS, CDR2 FQNEAQ. The V end lost 5 bases, the J end lost 2 bases, and 11 bases lay between the germline ends.

The chain couples TRBV7-9 to TRBJ2-1; D remains unclear. This CDR3 has 15 amino acids. V shed 1 base and J shed 6 bases, with 13 bases lying between them. The germline V gene encodes CDR1 SEHNR and CDR2 FQNEAQ (reference sequence). This chain's CDR3 is CASSLVGALRNEQFF. DNA of the CDR3: TGTGCCAGCAGCTTAGTAGGTGCCCTCCGCAATGAGCAGTTCTTC.

This chain uses TRBV5-6 with TRBJ2-1; 7 bases line up with TRBD2. Germline values: CDR1 SGHDT, CDR2 YYEEEE. V shed 4 bases, J shed 2 bases, and the junction held 15 bases outside the gene matches. This CDR3 has 18 amino acids. CDR3 residues: CASSHQGGGQSPYNEQFF. For the CDR3, the DNA is TGTGCCAGCAGCCACCAGGGCGGGGGTCAGAGCCCCTACAATGAGCAGTTCTTC.

This sequence joins TRBV30 and TRBJ1-4; no clear D gene. The length of the CDR3 is 14 residues. Germline V gene data show CDR1 as GTSNPN and CDR2 as SVGIG (reference sequence). The V end was cut by 3 bases, the J end by 7 bases, with 15 bases between. CDR3 protein: CAWSPGGRGEKLFF. CDR3 DNA sequence: TGTGCCTGGAGCCCCGGAGGGAGAGGTGAAAAACTGTTTTTT. Supplemented by reference TRBV30 and TRBJ1-4, the full variable domain reads SQTIHQWPATLVQPVGSPLSLECTVEGTSNPNLYWYRQAAGRGLQLLFYSVGIGQISSEVPQNLSASRPQDRQFILSSKKLLLSDSGFYLCAWSPGGRGEKLFFGSGTQLSVL.

CDR3 DNA sequence: TGTGCCAGCAGCCTGGGATTAGGGGAATCGACTGGAAACACCATATATTTT. This gives the protein CASSLGLGESTGNTIYF. This chain connects TRBV9 to TRBJ1-3, with D perhaps TRBD1 (5 bases). This CDR3 is 17 amino acids long. V was clipped by 4 bases and J by 2 bases, with 19 bases between them. Germline CDR1 SGDLS, CDR2 YYNGEE. Using reference TRBV9 and TRBJ1-3 for the parts outside the CDR3, the full variable domain is DSGVTQTPKHLITATGQRVTLRCSPRSGDLSVYWYQQSLDQGLQFLIQYYNGEERAKGNILERFSAQQFPDLHSELNLSSLELGDSALYFCASSLGLGESTGNTIYFGEGSWLTVV.

This clonotype occurred many times. The V gene is TRBV11-2, the J gene TRBJ2-5; 8 positions agree with TRBD2. Germline V gene sequence: CDR1 SGHAT, CDR2 FQNNGV. This CDR3 comprises 16 residues. After removal of 3 bases from V and 4 bases from J, the junction contained 10 bases not matched to a gene. CDR3 region: CASSLSGGWVAETQYF. The CDR3 DNA reads TGTGCCAGCAGCTTGAGCGGGGGATGGGTGGCAGAGACCCAGTACTTC.

In its sample, this clonotype was seen many times. V gene TRBV15 combines with J gene TRBJ2-7, with D possibly matching TRBD1 (6 bases). The CDR3 runs to 14 residues. V was cut by 4 bases and J by 2 bases, with 12 bases left in between. In germline, CDR1 is LNHNV, CDR2 YYDKDF (reference sequence). This CDR3 reads CATSTLQGPYEQYF. The CDR3 DNA sequence: TGTGCCACCAGCACCCTACAGGGACCCTACGAGCAGTACTTC. Filled out from reference TRBV15 and TRBJ2-7, the complete variable domain reads DAMVIQNPRYQVTQFGKPVTLSCSQTLNHNVMYWYQQKSSQAPKLLFHYYDKDFNNEADTPDNFQSRRPNTSFCFLDIRSPGLGDTAMYLCATSTLQGPYEQYFGPGTRLTVT.

In its sample, this clonotype was seen a few times. This chain connects TRBV7-9 to TRBJ2-5, with D tentatively TRBD1 (7 bases). The CDR3 consists of 17 residues. Looked up from germline, CDR1 is SEHNR and CDR2 is FQNEAQ (reference sequence). Between the trimmed V and J ends, which lost 5 bases and 9 bases, there was a span of 28 bases. The chain's CDR3 is CASSPAAGGLPGEAQYF. The CDR3 DNA is TGTGCCAGCAGCCCGGCGGCAGGGGGTTTGCCTGGGGAGGCCCAGTACTTC.

The chain uses TRBV18 and TRBJ2-4, with 9 bases matching TRBD1. CDR1 is KGHSH and CDR2 is LQKENI in the germline V gene. V lost 9 bases to trimming and J lost 1 base; unmatched junction nucleotides: 19. CDR3 length: 19 amino acids. In DNA form, the CDR3 reads TGTGCCAGTTCCGAGTGGGGACAGGGAAACAATGGTGCCAAAAACATTCAGTACTTC. Translation gives CASSEWGQGNNGAKNIQYF.

This clonotype came up a few times. V usage is TRBV29-1 and J usage is TRBJ2-3; the match to TRBD2 covers 10 bases. Trimming took 7 bases from V and 0 from J; bases not matched to a gene: 13. Germline loops: CDR1 SQVTM, CDR2 ANQGSEA. There are 17 residues in the CDR3. The CDR3 DNA is TGCAGCGCTACCCTAGCGGGGGTGCGAACTAGCACAGATACGCAGTATTTT. Encoded protein: CSATLAGVRTSTDTQYF.

The table lists this clonotype with many counts. The chain combines TRBV18 with TRBJ2-5; 9 positions agree with TRBD1. With the DNA end fitting TRBJ2-1 better, the J assignment may be wrong. Per germline, CDR1 KGHSH and CDR2 LQKENI. This CDR3 comprises 15 residues. The CDR3 region is CASSPPQGAFDEQFF. Here the CDR3 DNA reads TGTGCCAGCTCACCACCACAGGGGGCATTCGATGAGCAGTTCTTC.

This chain links TRBV12-3 or TRBV12-4 with TRBJ2-7; no firm D call. Trimming removed 1 base at V and 4 bases at J, with 11 bases between. This CDR3 comprises 14 residues. The CDR3 DNA reads TGTGCCAGCAGTTTAGAGGTGGCAGCATACGAGCAGTACTTC. This sequence encodes CASSLEVAAYEQYF.

This clonotype was seen repeatedly, ten times or more. V gene TRBV20-1 combines with J gene TRBJ2-5; TRBD1 matches 7 bases. CDR1 and CDR2 from the germline V gene are DFQATT and SNEGSKA (reference sequence). The CDR3 spans 13 residues. V gave up 3 bases and J gave up 1 base; unmatched junction bases: 2. The CDR3 bases are TGCAGTGCTAGGGGACAGACCCAAGAGACCCAGTACTTC. Amino acid sequence: CSARGQTQETQYF.

Ten or more counts support this clonotype. The chain joins TRBV29-1 to TRBJ1-2, with D tentatively TRBD1 (6 bases). Germline loops: CDR1 SQVTM, CDR2 ANQGSEA. V dropped 3 bases and J dropped 4 bases, with 18 bases sitting between them. This CDR3 has 15 amino acids. CDR3 in amino acids: CSVDWAGDQGYGYTF. The CDR3 DNA sequence: TGCAGCGTTGACTGGGCAGGGGATCAGGGCTATGGCTACACCTTC.

This clonotype was counted ten times or more. The chain uses TRBV28 and TRBJ1-5; TRBD1 is a possible D gene (5 bases). V was cut by 0 bases and J by 3 bases, with 12 bases left in between. CDR1 is MDHEN, CDR2 SYDVKM, per germline. The CDR3 is 16 amino acids. The CDR3 DNA reads TGTGCCAGCAGTTTATGGGCAGGGTCGGACAATCAGCCCCAGCATTTT. Translating gives CASSLWAGSDNQPQHF. Full variable domain (missing parts from reference TRBV28 and TRBJ1-5): DVKVTQSSRYLVKRTGEKVFLECVQDMDHENMFWYRQDPGLGLRLIYFSYDVKMKEKGDIPEGYSVSREKKERFSLILESASTNQTSMYLCASSLWAGSDNQPQHFGDGTRLSIL.

The genes are TRBV7-6 and TRBJ2-7; D tentatively fits TRBD1 or TRBD2 (5 bases each). Germline-derived CDR1 and CDR2 are SGHVS and FNYEAQ. V dropped 1 base and J dropped 0 bases, with 13 bases sitting between them. The CDR3 sequence is 16 residues long. In nucleotides, the CDR3 is TGTGCCAGCAGCTTAGGACGGGGACCGGGCTCCTACGAGCAGTACTTC. Translated: CASSLGRGPGSYEQYF.

This clonotype was picked up many times. The genes are TRBV6-9 and TRBJ1-1; 12 bases fit TRBD1. Trimming at V came to 4 bases and at J to 8 bases, leaving 5 bases not matched to a gene. CDR3 length: 14 amino acids. CDR1 is MNHGY and CDR2 is SVAAGI in the germline V gene. CDR3 loop: CASSFGTGGREAFF. The DNA for the CDR3 is TGTGCCAGCAGTTTCGGGACAGGGGGCCGGGAAGCTTTCTTT.

The rearrangement links TRBV12-3 or TRBV12-4 to TRBJ1-6, with a tentative D call TRBD1 (5 bases). CDR3 length: 17 residues. V was clipped by 6 bases and J by 0 bases, with 15 bases between them. This CDR3 is CASRRRDRSSYNSPLHF. The CDR3, as DNA: TGTGCCAGCAGACGTAGGGACCGAAGCTCCTATAATTCACCCCTCCACTTT.

This clonotype appeared many times. The chain carries TRBV20-1 and TRBJ2-7; TRBD1 is a possible D gene (5 bases). The V end lost 0 bases, the J end lost 6 bases, and 15 bases lay between the germline ends. The CDR3 runs to 14 residues. Germline CDR1 and CDR2: DFQATT and SNEGSKA (reference sequence). CDR3 DNA: TGCAGTGCTAGAGATTTATCAGGGCGAGTCGAGCAGTACTTC. Its protein product is CSARDLSGRVEQYF.

The chain has TRBV7-9 and TRBJ2-7; possible D gene TRBD2, 6 bases. The CDR3 has 12 amino acids. Trimming took off 3 bases at V and 7 bases at J, with 10 bases between the two ends. Germline V gene lookup returns CDR1 SEHNR and CDR2 FQNEAQ (reference sequence). The CDR3 loop is CASSFLSGEQYF. The CDR3 nucleotides read TGTGCCAGCAGCTTCCTGAGCGGGGAGCAGTACTTC.

This clonotype was seen ten or more times. The chain combines TRBV7-2 with TRBJ2-4, with D tentatively TRBD2 (6 bases). V was pared by 4 bases and J by 4 bases, with 14 bases between. This CDR3 has 15 residues. Germline V gives CDR1 SGHTA, CDR2 FQGNSA. CDR3 in amino acids: CASSSTSGLKNIQYF. CDR3 DNA: TGTGCCAGCAGCTCCACCTCGGGACTGAAAAACATTCAGTACTTC. The full variable domain, completed using reference TRBV7-2 and TRBJ2-4, is GAGVSQSPSNKVTEKGKDVELRCDPISGHTALYWYRQSLGQGLEFLIYFQGNSAPDKSGLPSDRFSAERTGGSVSTLTIQRTQQEDSAVYLCASSSTSGLKNIQYFGAGTRLSVL.

The chain recombines TRBV5-4 with TRBJ2-1; D is perhaps TRBD2 (5 bases). From germline, CDR1 is SGHNT and CDR2 YYREEE (reference sequence). V lost 0 bases to trimming and J lost 5 bases, with 15 bases between them. The CDR3 has 16 residues. CDR3 region: CASSLVTGTMHNEQFF. The CDR3 DNA sequence: TGTGCCAGCAGCTTGGTTACGGGAACTATGCACAATGAGCAGTTCTTC.

Many counts were recorded for this clonotype. The chain links TRBV11-2 to TRBJ2-1; 14 positions agree with TRBD2. CDR1 and CDR2 from the germline V gene are SGHAT and FQNNGV. The CDR3 loop spans 17 amino acids. The junction had 7 bases not matched to a gene; V was cut back by 4 bases and J by 5 bases. In nucleotides, the CDR3 is TGTGCCAGCAGCTCAAGACTAGCGGGGGGGGTCCACAATGAGCAGTTCTTC. The encoded protein is CASSSRLAGGVHNEQFF.

This clonotype was counted only a few times. The chain uses TRBV19 and TRBJ2-1, with 7 bases identical to TRBD1. V lost 4 bases to trimming and J lost 4 bases; unmatched junction nucleotides: 7. Germline CDR1 is LNHDA and CDR2 is SQIVND (reference sequence). The CDR3 loop spans 15 amino acids. CDR3 in DNA: TGTGCCAGTAGTAGAGCAGGGGGTGTTTACAATGAGCAGTTCTTC. Its translation is CASSRAGGVYNEQFF.

This clonotype was detected ten times or more. This rearrangement joins TRBV6-1 to TRBJ1-6, with 9 nucleotides matching TRBD1. Unmatched junction bases numbered 6, after V lost 5 bases and J lost 7 bases. CDR3 length equals 15 residues. CDR1 is MNHNS and CDR2 is SASEGT in the germline V gene. The chain's CDR3 is CASSTGTGLNSPLHF. As DNA, the CDR3 is TGTGCCAGCAGTACCGGGACAGGGTTAAATTCACCCCTCCACTTT.

This chain links TRBV30 with TRBJ2-2, with TRBD1 matching 8 bases. The germline V gene encodes CDR1 GTSNPN and CDR2 SVGIG (reference sequence). The CDR3 has 12 amino acids. The CDR3 loop is CARTGMVGELFF. The CDR3 DNA is TGTGCTCGGACAGGGATGGTCGGGGAGCTGTTTTTT.

The V and J genes are TRBV9 and TRBJ2-1; D is perhaps TRBD2 (6 bases). The CDR3 has 14 residues. The V gene lost 3 bases and the J gene lost 7 bases, with 14 bases spanning the gap. Germline assignment: CDR1 SGDLS and CDR2 YYNGEE. Here the CDR3 reads CASSALGGWNEQFF. The CDR3 nucleotides read TGTGCCAGCAGCGCCTTGGGAGGTTGGAATGAGCAGTTCTTC. Drawing the rest from reference TRBV9 and TRBJ2-1, the complete variable domain is DSGVTQTPKHLITATGQRVTLRCSPRSGDLSVYWYQQSLDQGLQFLIQYYNGEERAKGNILERFSAQQFPDLHSELNLSSLELGDSALYFCASSALGGWNEQFFGPGTRLTVL.

This clonotype was detected ten times or more. The chain uses TRBV6-2 or TRBV6-3 and TRBJ1-1; 7 bases are a match to TRBD1. The V segment lost 6 bases and the J segment 1 base; nucleotides outside the gene matches: 8. The CDR3 spans 15 residues. The germline V gene has CDR1 MNHEY and CDR2 SVGEGT. For the CDR3, the DNA is TGTGCCAGCAGCCCAACGGGGACAGCGAACACTGAAGCTTTCTTT. This codes for CASSPTGTANTEAFF.

The chain is built from TRBV4-1 and TRBJ2-7; 9 positions match TRBD1. The J segment lost 5 bases and the V segment lost 1 base, leaving 6 bases of the junction unmatched. Per germline, CDR1 MGHRA and CDR2 YSYEKL. This CDR3 region has 15 residues. The CDR3 spells CASSQGLGTGNEQYF. CDR3 coding DNA: TGCGCCAGCAGCCAAGGCCTCGGGACAGGGAACGAGCAGTACTTC.

This clonotype was detected many times. The chain couples TRBV11-2 to TRBJ1-2; a possible D gene is TRBD1 (5 bases). This CDR3 is 14 amino acids long. V lost 6 bases and J 6 bases, leaving 17 bases between the germline ends. Germline loops: CDR1 SGHAT, CDR2 FQNNGV. The CDR3 DNA sequence: TGTGCCAGCAGATCCACCGACAGACGTAATGGCTACACCTTC. Translating gives CASRSTDRRNGYTF.